The present TCR beta chain was sequenced within a study of control samples from healthy donors and cancer patients. Clones were read by immunoSEQ multiplex PCR, and TCRdb kept only the in-frame ones, dropping some. Here the sample spans 170,000 or so clones, approximately 94% being singletons. The CDR3 is made up of 18 amino acids. The V gene end was trimmed by 4 bases and the J gene end by 0 bases; junction bases not matched to a gene: 5. Germline CDR1 and CDR2: KGHDR and SFDVKD. The V and J genes are TRBV24-1 and TRBJ2-3; 14 nucleotides line up with TRBD2. Material for sequencing was blood. This sequence originates from a woman aged 18-29 years in good health. CDR3 DNA: TGTGCCACCAGTGACCAAAGGACTAGCGGGGGGAGCACAGATACGCAGTATTTT. Its protein is CATSDQRTSGGSTDTQYF.